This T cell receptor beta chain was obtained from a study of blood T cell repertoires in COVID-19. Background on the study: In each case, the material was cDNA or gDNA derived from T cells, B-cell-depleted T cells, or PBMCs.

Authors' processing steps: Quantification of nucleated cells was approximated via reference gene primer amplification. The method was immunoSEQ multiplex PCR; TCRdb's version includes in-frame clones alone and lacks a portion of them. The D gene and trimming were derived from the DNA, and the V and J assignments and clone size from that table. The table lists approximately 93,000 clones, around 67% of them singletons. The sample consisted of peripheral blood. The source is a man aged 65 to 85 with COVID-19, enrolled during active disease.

CDR3 sequence reads: CASSFSGEAYEQYF. Written as DNA, the CDR3 is TGTGCCAGCAGTTTTAGCGGGGAAGCCTACGAGCAGTACTTC. V and J are TRBV25-1 and TRBJ2-7; 8 nucleotides align to TRBD2. Germline trimming cut 5 bases from V and 2 bases from J; bases unmatched to any gene: 5. The CDR3 runs 14 residues. CDR1 and CDR2 (germline): MGHDK, SYGVNS.